These 14 T cell receptor beta chains were all obtained from the same sample, sequenced in a study of vaccination and CD4 T cells after COVID-19. Their antigens are not known. The Oncomine TCR Beta short-read assay sequenced DNA from cultured CD4+ T cells. TCRdb fed the PCR reads into MiXCR, producing one record per CDR3 protein. Of 15,000 or so distinct CDR3 sequences listed, roughly 36% are singletons. The treatment here: roughly 10-day PBMC culture with coronavirus spike peptide pools or control peptides (ViraFEST assay). Material: cultured CD4+ T cells from blood. These receptors were taken from a human donor with COVID-19.

The rearrangement joins TRBV5-1 to TRBJ2-7, with 10 bases fitting TRBD1. This CDR3 comprises 14 residues. The germline V gene has CDR1 SGHRS and CDR2 YFSETQ. J was trimmed by 2 bases and V by 4 bases; bases with no gene match: 3. The CDR3 here is CASSAGTGAYEQYF. In DNA form, the CDR3 reads TGCGCCAGCAGCGCCGGGACAGGGGCCTACGAGCAGTACTTC.

This chain uses TRBV7-2 with TRBJ1-5, with D uncertain. Per germline, CDR1 SGHTA and CDR2 FQGNSA. The CDR3 has 15 residues. The V end was cut by 3 bases, the J end by 2 bases, with 11 bases between. CDR3 sequence: CASSFQVGGNQPQHF. The DNA of the CDR3 is TGTGCCAGCAGCTTTCAGGTTGGGGGCAATCAGCCCCAGCATTTT.

This chain connects TRBV6-5 to TRBJ2-1; 10 bases fit TRBD2. Germline assignment: CDR1 MNHEY and CDR2 SVGAGI. V was clipped by 0 bases and J by 6 bases; unmatched bases: 8. This CDR3 is 17 amino acids long. The CDR3 coding sequence is TGTGCCAGCAGTTACTCCAACCAGCGGGGGGGGGTCAATGAGCAGTTCTTC. Its translation is CASSYSNQRGGVNEQFF.

This chain joins TRBV7-2 and TRBJ2-5, with D perhaps TRBD1 (6 bases). With 5 bases removed from V and 5 bases from J, the gap between germline ends came to 12 bases. This CDR3 comprises 13 residues. CDR1 is SGHTA and CDR2 is FQGNSA in the germline V gene. The CDR3 DNA is TGTGCCAGCAGCCGACAGGTAGGGGAGACCCAGTACTTC. Translation gives CASSRQVGETQYF.

CDR3: CASWALDREGGYTF. The CDR3 DNA follows: TGTGCCAGCTGGGCTCTGGATAGGGAGGGTGGCTACACCTTC. V is TRBV6-1 and J is TRBJ1-2; D is unresolved. V was trimmed by 8 bases and J by 7 bases, leaving 20 bases between them. CDR1 MNHNS and CDR2 SASEGT come from the germline V gene. The CDR3 is 14 amino acids.

The sample holds a few counts of this clonotype. The V and J genes are TRBV6-1 and TRBJ1-2; the match to TRBD1 covers 7 bases. The germline V gene has CDR1 MNHNS and CDR2 SASEGT. The CDR3 is 15 residues long. With V trimmed by 6 bases and J by 4 bases, 11 bases remained unmatched. The CDR3 DNA is TGTGCCAGCAGCCCGGGGACAGTTCAAATCTATGGCTACACCTTC. It encodes CASSPGTVQIYGYTF.

This clonotype was counted a single time. The chain joins TRBV11-3 to TRBJ2-2; TRBD2 matches at 8 bases. Germline V gives CDR1 SGHNT, CDR2 YENEEA. V shed 1 base, J shed 6 bases, and the junction held 4 bases outside the gene matches. The CDR3 has 15 residues. For the CDR3, the DNA is TGTGCCAGCAGCTTAGCGGGGGGGGGATCCGGGGAGCTGTTTTTT. This translates into CASSLAGGGSGELFF.

In DNA, the CDR3 is TGCAGCGTTACAGGGGATGGCTACACCTTC. Its translation: CSVTGDGYTF. The V gene is TRBV29-1, the J gene TRBJ1-2, with 7 bases matching TRBD1. Per germline, CDR1 SQVTM and CDR2 ANQGSEA. V shed 5 bases, J shed 6 bases, and the junction held 0 bases outside the gene matches. This CDR3 region has 10 residues.

A few counts support this clonotype. The rearrangement links TRBV11-3 to TRBJ2-1, with 7 bases matching TRBD1. The CDR3 consists of 15 residues. Per the germline V gene, CDR1 is SGHNT and CDR2 is YENEEA. The trim removed 3 bases at V and 8 bases at J, leaving 10 bases unmatched. DNA for the CDR3: TGTGCCAGCAGCTTGACAGGGAATATCGGCGATGAGCAGTTCTTC. The encoded protein is CASSLTGNIGDEQFF.

This clonotype appeared a few times. The chain carries TRBV30 and TRBJ2-1; no reliable D call. V was cut by 0 bases and J by 12 bases, with 12 bases left in between. From germline, CDR1 is GTSNPN and CDR2 SVGIG (reference sequence). The length of the CDR3 is 12 residues. CDR3 nucleotides: TGTGCCTGGAGTGTACGTAGTCGTAGGCAGTTCTTC. It yields the protein CAWSVRSRRQFF.

The chain couples TRBV6-5 to TRBJ2-4; the D call may be TRBD1 or TRBD2 (5 bases each). This CDR3 has 17 residues. Trimming left V 4 bases short and J 0 bases short, with 16 bases between. In germline, CDR1 is MNHEY, CDR2 SVGAGI. This chain's CDR3 is CASSSAEGDRAKNIQYF. The CDR3 region has the DNA TGTGCCAGCAGTTCTGCCGAGGGCGACAGAGCCAAAAACATTCAGTACTTC.

The genes are TRBV30 and TRBJ1-6; D is undetermined. This CDR3 is built from 13 residues. Germline-derived CDR1 and CDR2 are GTSNPN and SVGIG (reference sequence). V was shortened by 1 base and J by 9 bases, with 10 bases between the two germline ends. The CDR3 here is CAWSGNEASPLHF. The CDR3 coding sequence is TGTGCCTGGAGTGGCAATGAAGCTTCACCCCTCCACTTT.

In this sample, this clonotype turned up a few times. The V and J genes are TRBV6-5 and TRBJ2-7, with TRBD2 identical over 7 bases. The CDR3 consists of 15 residues. Trimming took 2 bases from V and 1 from J; bases not matched to a gene: 5. CDR1 and CDR2 (germline): MNHEY, SVGAGI. The CDR3 nucleotides read TGTGCCAGCAGTTACAACGGCGGGGGATCCTACGAGCAGTACTTC. This codes for CASSYNGGGSYEQYF.

There are a few counts of this clonotype. The genes are TRBV2 and TRBJ1-6, with D unresolved. Germline-derived CDR1 and CDR2 are SNHLY and FYNNEI. V was trimmed by 5 bases and J by 10 bases, leaving 12 bases between them. CDR3 length equals 13 residues. The CDR3 region is CASSKSSESPLHF. Here the CDR3 DNA reads TGTGCCAGCAGTAAATCCAGCGAATCACCCCTCCACTTT. The entire variable domain, with the rest obtained from reference TRBV2 and TRBJ1-6, is as follows: EPEVTQTPSHQVTQMGQEVILRCVPISNHLYFYWYRQILGQKVEFLVSFYNNEISEKSEIFDDQFSVERPDGSNFTLKIRSTKLEDSAMYFCASSKSSESPLHFGNGTRLTVT.